These 30 T cell receptor beta chains share one sample of origin, sequenced in a study of shared clonotypes between healthy human individuals (dated by TCRdb to 2018 to 2021). The method behind the library was the immunoSEQ multiplex PCR assay. TCRdb stores this immuneACCESS table with in-frame sequences only. Part of the clones is absent; in the studies checked, under half of the shortfall reflects unresolved V genes, and no reason is known for the rest. This sample comprises approximately 600,000 clones, approximately 96% of them detected only once. The ten largest clones capture over 0.1% of the sample. CD8 naive samples consisted of CD45RO-negative cells that were positively selected for CCR7, yielding a CD45RA+CCR7+ population without TemRA cells. Specimen: naive CD8+ T cells sorted from blood. The meaning of the sample's cell subset or site label: CD45RA+CCR7+. The receptors shown here come from a woman in her twenties or thirties in good health.

This clone showed up just once. CDR3 nucleotide sequence: TGTGCCAGCAGCTTAGGAGATGGGAACACTGAAGCTTTCTTT. This gives the protein CASSLGDGNTEAFF. The chain couples TRBV13 to TRBJ1-1; the D is unclear. The CDR3 runs to 14 residues. V shed 0 bases and J shed 1 base, with 6 bases lying between them. From germline, CDR1 is PRHDT and CDR2 FYEKMQ (reference sequence).

This clone was counted a single time. The rearrangement links TRBV11-2 to TRBJ2-7; TRBD1 might be the D (6 bases). This CDR3 contains 16 residues. Germline V gene data show CDR1 as SGHAT and CDR2 as FQNNGV. V was cut by 0 bases and J by 3 bases, with 15 bases left in between. CDR3 in DNA: TGTGCCAGCAGCTTAGATAGGGGGACGGAGGACTACGAGCAGTACTTC. Amino acid sequence: CASSLDRGTEDYEQYF.

J is TRBJ2-6 and V is TRBV5-4; possible D gene TRBD1, 6 bases. The germline gives CDR1 SGHNT, CDR2 YYREEE (reference sequence). Trimming stripped 3 bases from V and 4 bases from J, with 17 bases between. This CDR3 has 17 amino acids. The CDR3 sequence: CASSSRDKPLGANVLTF. DNA for the CDR3: TGTGCCAGCAGCTCCCGGGACAAGCCTCTGGGGGCCAACGTCCTGACTTTC. Combining the CDR3 with reference TRBV5-4 and TRBJ2-6 gives the whole variable domain ETGVTQSPTHLIKTRGQQVTLRCSSQSGHNTVSWYQQALGQGPQFIFQYYREEENGRGNFPPRFSGLQFPNYSSELNVNALELDDSALYLCASSSRDKPLGANVLTFGAGSRLTVL.

The chain employs TRBV19 and TRBJ1-2, with 9 bases fitting TRBD1. The ends lost 5 bases at V and 1 base at J; junction bases unmatched: 14. CDR3 length: 18 residues. Germline V lookup: CDR1 LNHDA, CDR2 SQIVND (reference sequence). Here the CDR3 DNA reads TGTGCCAGTAGTCATACTCCTCTTGGGACAGGGATTAACTATGGCTACACCTTC. Amino acids: CASSHTPLGTGINYGYTF.

This chain connects TRBV28 to TRBJ2-5, with D perhaps matching TRBD1 or TRBD2 (5 bases each). Matching the DNA end better, TRBJ2-7 makes the J call doubtful. The CDR3 covers 16 residues. CDR1 and CDR2 (germline): MDHEN, SYDVKM. CDR3 bases: TGTGCCAGCAGCGCGCGCCGGGACCGACTTTCCTACGAGCAGTACTTC. It codes for CASSARRDRLSYEQYF.

Concerning this clone: This sample also contains other DNA sequences that code for the same CDR3. The J gene is TRBJ1-1, the V gene TRBV7-9; possible D gene TRBD1, 5 bases. The germline V and J ends were trimmed by 1 base and 3 bases, with 9 bases remaining between them. Per germline, CDR1 SEHNR and CDR2 FQNEAQ (reference sequence). The CDR3 spans 14 residues. CDR3 region: CASSLGQGYTEAFF. The CDR3 region has the DNA TGTGCCAGCAGCTTAGGGCAGGGTTACACTGAAGCTTTCTTT. Full variable domain (missing parts from reference TRBV7-9 and TRBJ1-1): DTGVSQNPRHKITKRGQNVTFRCDPISEHNRLYWYRQTLGQGPEFLTYFQNEAQLEKSRLLSDRFSAERPKGSFSTLEIQRTEQGDSAMYLCASSLGQGYTEAFFGQGTRLTVV.

The chain recombines TRBV11-2 with TRBJ2-1; a possible D gene is TRBD1 (5 bases). The CDR3 has 14 amino acids. From germline, CDR1 is SGHAT and CDR2 FQNNGV. V lost 1 base and J lost 5, with 9 bases in between. The CDR3 sequence is CASSLVKGHNEQFF. DNA for the CDR3: TGTGCCAGCAGCTTAGTAAAGGGGCACAATGAGCAGTTCTTC.

This chain joins TRBV7-8 and TRBJ2-7, with no clear D. V dropped 1 base and J dropped 3 bases, with 7 bases sitting between them. Germline V gene data show CDR1 as SGHVS and CDR2 as FQNEAQ. CDR3 size: 13 residues. The DNA for the CDR3 is TGTGCCAGCAGCTTAGAAAGCGTCTACGAGCAGTACTTC. Its protein is CASSLESVYEQYF. The full variable domain, completed using reference TRBV7-8 and TRBJ2-7, is GAGVSQSPRYKVAKRGQDVALRCDPISGHVSLFWYQQALGQGPEFLTYFQNEAQLDKSGLPSDRFFAERPEGSVSTLKIQRTQQEDSAVYLCASSLESVYEQYFGPGTRLTVT.

The chain combines TRBV11-3 with TRBJ1-6; D unresolved. The CDR3 runs to 13 residues. V was trimmed by 3 bases and J by 9 bases, leaving 9 bases between them. Per germline, CDR1 SGHNT and CDR2 YENEEA. DNA for the CDR3: TGTGCCAGCAGCTTTAACCTCGTTTCACCCCTCCACTTT. Its translation is CASSFNLVSPLHF.

V is TRBV28 and J is TRBJ1-5; D might be TRBD1 (5 bases). V lost 5 bases and J lost 6, with 8 bases in between. There are 12 residues in the CDR3. Germline lookup yields CDR1 MDHEN and CDR2 SYDVKM. CDR3 region: CASSRGGQPQHF. Here the CDR3 DNA reads TGTGCCAGCAGTCGCGGGGGTCAGCCCCAGCATTTT.

This sequence joins TRBV27 and TRBJ2-1, with 8 bases matching TRBD2. CDR1 is MNHEY and CDR2 is SMNVEV in the germline V gene (reference sequence). V lost 4 bases, J lost 4 bases, and 9 bases stayed unmatched. This CDR3 contains 16 residues. The CDR3 DNA reads as TGTGCCAGCAGTTCCCCACCCGAGCGGGGGTACAATGAGCAGTTCTTC. Protein: CASSSPPERGYNEQFF.

The chain recombines TRBV25-1 with TRBJ2-2; no definite D call. The CDR3 extends over 15 amino acids. CDR1 MGHDK and CDR2 SYGVNS come from the germline V gene. The ends were cut back, 1 base at V and 2 bases at J, with 8 bases in the middle. CDR3 DNA: TGTGCCAGCAGTGAATTAGACGGAAACACCGGGGAGCTGTTTTTT. This gives the protein CASSELDGNTGELFF.

V is TRBV4-1 and J is TRBJ2-7; D possibly uses TRBD1 or TRBD2 (5 bases each). CDR3 length equals 12 residues. Per germline, CDR1 MGHRA and CDR2 YSYEKL. Trimming stripped 8 bases from V and 3 bases from J, with 11 bases between. The CDR3 reads CASGGRGYEQYF. In DNA, the CDR3 is TGCGCCAGCGGGGGAAGGGGCTACGAGCAGTACTTC.

In nucleotides, the CDR3 is TGTGCCAGCAGCCACCGTGGACAGGACCAAGAGACCCAGTACTTC. As protein: CASSHRGQDQETQYF. The V call is TRBV13, the J call TRBJ2-5; 7 bases align to TRBD1. CDR3 length: 15 amino acids. The germline CDR1 and CDR2 sequences are PRHDT and FYEKMQ (reference sequence). The ends lost 5 bases at V and 0 bases at J; junction bases unmatched: 6.

This chain joins TRBV7-9 and TRBJ1-1; TRBD1 aligns across 9 bases. Germline trimming cut 5 bases from V and 7 bases from J; bases unmatched to any gene: 11. Germline CDR1 SEHNR, CDR2 FQNEAQ (reference sequence). The CDR3 totals 15 residues. CDR3 bases: TGTGCCAGCAGCCCGGGGACAGGGAAAAGTTTTGAAGCTTTCTTT. Its protein product is CASSPGTGKSFEAFF.

This clone has only one observation. The chain links TRBV30 to TRBJ2-7; D gene unclear. Germline CDR1 is GTSNPN and CDR2 is SVGIG (reference sequence). The CDR3 has 13 amino acids. V lost 0 bases and J 1 base, leaving 7 bases between the germline ends. CDR3 sequence: CAWSVGYSYEQYF. In nucleotides, the CDR3 is TGTGCCTGGAGTGTGGGGTATTCCTACGAGCAGTACTTC.

For the CDR3, the DNA is TGTGCCAGCAGTCCTAAGACAGGATCTACCTACGAGCAGTACTTC. It yields the protein CASSPKTGSTYEQYF. This chain links TRBV27 with TRBJ2-7; TRBD1 is a possible D gene (6 bases). This CDR3 is built from 15 residues. Germline lookup yields CDR1 MNHEY and CDR2 SMNVEV (reference sequence). V was shortened by 5 bases and J by 2 bases, with 16 bases between the two germline ends.

The gene calls are TRBV9 and TRBJ2-7, with 12 nucleotides matching TRBD1. Germline V gene lookup returns CDR1 SGDLS and CDR2 YYNGEE. Unmatched junction bases numbered 9, after V lost 4 bases and J lost 1 base. CDR3 length: 17 residues. Written as DNA, the CDR3 is TGTGCCAGCAGCCCCGGGACAGGGGGCGCGAGGTCCTACGAGCAGTACTTC. Its translation is CASSPGTGGARSYEQYF.

The gene calls are TRBV20-1 and TRBJ2-7; D not certain. The V gene's germline CDR1 is DFQATT and CDR2 SNEGSKA (reference sequence). The CDR3 sequence is 10 residues long. Trimming removed 3 bases from V and 7 bases from J, with 7 bases in between. The CDR3 region has the DNA TGCAGTGCTAGTATAGGGGAGCAGTACTTC. Translating it yields CSASIGEQYF.

This chain uses TRBV28 with TRBJ2-7; possibly TRBD1 or TRBD2 for D (5 bases each). In germline, CDR1 is MDHEN, CDR2 SYDVKM. The V end was cut by 8 bases, the J end by 5 bases, with 16 bases between. This CDR3 comprises 13 residues. CDR3 nucleotide sequence: TGTGCCAGCCGCACGGGGCTAGAGGACGAGCAGTACTTC. Its translation is CASRTGLEDEQYF.

The chain's CDR3 is CASSPGFSYEQYF. The CDR3 bases are TGCGCCAGCAGCCCAGGCTTCTCCTACGAGCAGTACTTC. J is TRBJ2-7 and V is TRBV10-2, with D unresolved. V lost 6 bases, J lost 0 bases, and 9 bases lay in between. This CDR3 has 13 residues. Germline V gives CDR1 WSHSY, CDR2 SAAADI.

This rearrangement joins TRBV29-1 to TRBJ1-2, with no clear D. CDR1 is SQVTM and CDR2 is ANQGSEA in the germline V gene. V was cut by 0 bases and J by 4 bases, with 9 bases left in between. The CDR3 length is 13 residues. CDR3 sequence reads: CSVEDQAGYGYTF. The CDR3 DNA reads as TGCAGCGTTGAAGATCAGGCAGGCTATGGCTACACCTTC.

The V gene is TRBV7-8, the J gene TRBJ2-5; D call uncertain. The CDR3 runs to 15 residues. CDR1 and CDR2 from the germline V gene are SGHVS and FQNEAQ. Trimming removed 1 base from V and 6 bases from J, with 15 bases in between. CDR3 sequence: CASSLGPRLLKTQYF. In nucleotides, the CDR3 is TGTGCCAGCAGCTTAGGACCCCGGCTCCTAAAGACCCAGTACTTC.

This clone was picked up one time. The chain links TRBV2 to TRBJ2-3; D may match TRBD1 or TRBD2 (6 bases each). This CDR3 spans 15 amino acids. The V gene's germline CDR1 is SNHLY and CDR2 FYNNEI. Trimming stripped 2 bases from V and 0 bases from J, with 9 bases between. The CDR3 coding sequence is TGTGCCAGCAGTGAATCGGGGGCCAGCACAGATACGCAGTATTTT. Its translation: CASSESGASTDTQYF.

The CDR3 bases are TGTGCCAGCAGTGGACTAGCGGGAGTTCCTCAAGAGACCCAGTACTTC. Its protein product is CASSGLAGVPQETQYF. The chain is built from TRBV6-1 and TRBJ2-5, with 12 positions matching TRBD2. The trim removed 4 bases at V and 2 bases at J, leaving 5 bases unmatched. CDR1 is MNHNS, CDR2 SASEGT, per germline. The CDR3 totals 16 residues.

The chain joins TRBV13 to TRBJ1-1; D gene ambiguous. Per germline, CDR1 PRHDT and CDR2 FYEKMQ (reference sequence). V lost 6 bases and J 2 bases, leaving 13 bases between the germline ends. The CDR3 is 14 residues long. CDR3 region: CASSEGLGNTEAFF. The CDR3 DNA reads as TGTGCCAGCAGTGAAGGTCTGGGCAACACTGAAGCTTTCTTT.

The rearrangement links TRBV6-1 to TRBJ1-4; 10 nucleotides align to TRBD1. Per the germline V gene, CDR1 is MNHNS and CDR2 is SASEGT. The V segment lost 6 bases and the J segment 6 bases; nucleotides outside the gene matches: 7. CDR3 size: 15 residues. CDR3 sequence reads: CASSDSGTGDEKLFF. CDR3 bases: TGTGCCAGCAGCGACTCCGGGACAGGGGATGAAAAACTGTTTTTT.

The V call is TRBV4-2, the J call TRBJ1-5; 8 nucleotides match TRBD1. This CDR3 is 15 amino acids long. Germline lookup yields CDR1 LGHNA and CDR2 YNFKEQ. The J segment lost 6 bases and the V segment lost 0 bases, leaving 4 bases of the junction unmatched. CDR3 sequence (DNA): TGTGCCAGCAGCCAAGAAACAGGGGGTAGTCAGCCCCAGCATTTT. This translates into CASSQETGGSQPQHF.

CDR3 in DNA: TGTGCCACCAGCAGCGGTTCGGAGGAGGGCTACACCTTC. Translated, it gives CATSSGSEEGYTF. The chain combines TRBV15 with TRBJ1-2, with D hard to call. This CDR3 has 13 residues. Trimming stripped 3 bases from V and 8 bases from J, with 13 bases between. CDR1 is LNHNV, CDR2 YYDKDF, per germline (reference sequence).

The chain carries TRBV19 and TRBJ2-3, with TRBD1 matching over 9 bases. The CDR3 is 17 amino acids. The V segment lost 5 bases and the J segment 0 bases; nucleotides outside the gene matches: 9. CDR1 is LNHDA and CDR2 is SQIVND in the germline V gene (reference sequence). CDR3 protein: CASSSSGTGYSTDTQYF. For the CDR3, the DNA is TGTGCCAGTAGTTCCTCCGGGACAGGGTATAGCACAGATACGCAGTATTTT.